This TCR beta chain appears in the sequencing data of a study of blood T cells in healthy people across ages. General observations from the study: Age brought a roughly linear fall in TCR beta diversity measured per million T cells.

This CDR3 comprises 16 residues. V was trimmed by 1 base and J by 1 base, leaving 13 bases between them. Per the germline V gene, CDR1 is MNHNS and CDR2 is SASEGT. Note on this clonotype: Its antigen is unidentified.

For the second PCR, which ran for 7 to 11 cycles, a sample-barcoded 5' primer and a J-beta primer mix were used. One entry per CDR3 protein, called by TCRdb with MiXCR from the 5' RACE reads. Of roughly 1.6 million distinct CDR3 sequences listed, about 35% are singletons. This sequence joins TRBV6-1 and TRBJ2-5, with no clear D. The sequence was collected from a woman in her thirties in good health. Sequencing was performed on blood. The CDR3 sequence: CASSEVRLLSQETQYF. CDR3 bases: TGTGCCAGCAGTGAAGTCCGGCTACTGAGCCAAGAGACCCAGTACTTC.